This is a list of T cell receptor beta chains from one sample in a study of blood T cells in healthy people across ages. TCRdb re-called the 5' RACE reads through MiXCR, storing one row per CDR3 protein. Counted here are 850,000 to 950,000 distinct CDR3 sequences, under 35% occurring once; the ten biggest clones make up 17%. Sample: blood. The receptors were gathered from a woman aged 80 or over in good health. The CDR3 runs from the conserved cysteine through the conserved F or W. Each record gives: V gene, J gene, CDR3 protein.

TRBV6-5	TRBJ2-7	CASSYSTLGNSYEQYF
TRBV10-3	TRBJ2-5	CAIRLAGEETQYF
TRBV11-3	TRBJ2-5	CASSLGGTEETQYF
TRBV21-1	TRBJ1-5	CASSKVCPGRDSDPSKGQPQHF
TRBV5-1	TRBJ2-2	CASAASRTGTGELFF
TRBV5-1	TRBJ1-2	CASSLEGIEGYGYTF
TRBV6-5	TRBJ2-1	CASSPSGLAGNEQFF
TRBV20-1	TRBJ2-3	CSASQSTDTQYF
TRBV27	TRBJ1-5	CASSLTATQGDSNQPQHF
TRBV12-3/TRBV12-4	TRBJ2-3	CASSLSGGARPNTQYF
TRBV7-2	TRBJ1-5	CASSPYDRNQPQHF
TRBV12-3/TRBV12-4	TRBJ2-5	CASSFSGGAKQYF
TRBV25-1	TRBJ1-4	CASSELQGFGEKLFF
TRBV12-3/TRBV12-4	TRBJ1-2	CASSLGGFSYTF
TRBV28	NA	CASSSPSGGESEQYF
TRBV4-2	TRBJ2-3	CASSQERAGGTDTQYF
TRBV19	TRBJ1-2	CASSIDGGIPTNYGYTF
TRBV30	TRBJ2-3	CAWSGDNADTQYF
TRBV5-5	TRBJ2-1	CASSLRQGLTNNEQFF
TRBV14	TRBJ1-1	CASSQGTGTQAFF
TRBV19	TRBJ1-5	CASSISVGKPQHF
TRBV29-1	TRBJ2-5	CSFAWGTGETQYF
TRBV5-1	TRBJ1-6	CASSLSPLVNSPLHF
TRBV6-6	TRBJ1-4	CASSFSGEKLFF
TRBV20-1	TRBJ2-5	CSTNRGESQETQYF
TRBV29-1	TRBJ1-5	CSVAKSGDGNQPQHF
TRBV7-2	NA	CASSSSGGAGSYNEQYF
TRBV6-5	TRBJ2-3	CASSPWTSGNTDTQYF
TRBV7-2	TRBJ2-7	CASSFVSYEQYF
TRBV10-3	TRBJ1-6	CAIHQELYEPLHF
TRBV7-2	TRBJ2-1	CASSSLSNEQFF
TRBV6-5	TRBJ1-1	CASRLDRGGNTEAFF
TRBV2	TRBJ1-2	CASSEQGLIGYTF
TRBV5-6	TRBJ2-1	CASSRGAGTSGAYNEQFF
TRBV7-9	TRBJ1-2	CASSPKNSYGYTF
TRBV6-1	TRBJ1-2	CASSAGGFYGYTF
TRBV5-5	TRBJ2-1	CASRPDWGGSDEQFF
TRBV6-5	TRBJ2-5	CASSYSVLVAETQYF
TRBV7-2	TRBJ1-6	CASSLGRTPLGALHF
TRBV2	TRBJ2-1	CASSVRVGVSEQFF
TRBV6-5	TRBJ2-3	CASSQGGLLLSYEQYF
TRBV12-3/TRBV12-4	TRBJ1-1	CASNPLNTEAFF
TRBV7-2	TRBJ2-5	CASSAGRGRETQYF
TRBV4-2	TRBJ2-3	CASSQSGVGGPPDTQYF
TRBV29-1	TRBJ2-3	CGVLSRDRGPDTQYF
TRBV7-2	TRBJ1-5	CASSRGAGGFSDGNQPQHF
TRBV18	TRBJ2-1	CASSPTGSGGANEQFF